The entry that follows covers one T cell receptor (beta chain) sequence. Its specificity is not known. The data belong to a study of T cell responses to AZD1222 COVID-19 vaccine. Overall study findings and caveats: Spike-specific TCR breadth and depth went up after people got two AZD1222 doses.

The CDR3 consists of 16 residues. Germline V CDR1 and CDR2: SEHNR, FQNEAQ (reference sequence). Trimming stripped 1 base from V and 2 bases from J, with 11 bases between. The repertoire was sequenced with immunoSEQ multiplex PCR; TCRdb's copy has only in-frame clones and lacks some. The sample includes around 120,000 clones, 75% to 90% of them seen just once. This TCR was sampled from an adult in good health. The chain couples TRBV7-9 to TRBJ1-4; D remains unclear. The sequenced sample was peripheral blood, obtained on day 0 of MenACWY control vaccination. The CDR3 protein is CASSLEAGPTNEKLFF. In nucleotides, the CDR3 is TGTGCCAGCAGCTTAGAGGCAGGACCTACTAATGAAAAACTGTTTTTT.